A single T cell receptor beta chain is shown here with its context. Its antigen is not known. The data were taken from a study of T cell responses to AZD1222 COVID-19 vaccine. For the study at large: Combined were second doses at about 4 or about 12 weeks. Study-wide findings and caveats: Most donors were white British and more were female, and clonal diversity was possibly underestimated.

Clones were read by immunoSEQ multiplex PCR, and TCRdb kept only the in-frame ones, dropping some. Of about 120,000 clones detected, over 75% appear once; the ten largest clones hold roughly a tenth. The CDR3 extends over 15 amino acids. Looked up from germline, CDR1 is SNHLY and CDR2 is FYNNEI. After removal of 4 bases from V and 6 bases from J, the junction contained 8 bases not matched to a gene. Sequenced here: peripheral blood, sampled on day 0 of AZD1222 vaccination. The sequence came from an adult in good health. The V gene is TRBV2, the J gene TRBJ2-5; 10 nucleotides match TRBD2. The CDR3 region is CASSVDSGGLKTQYF. Here the CDR3 DNA reads TGTGCCAGCAGTGTAGATAGCGGGGGGTTAAAGACCCAGTACTTC.